The 26 T cell receptor beta chains below were found in one sample sequenced in a study of T-cell reconstitution after alpha-beta-depleted transplantation in children. Preparation of the TCRbeta library involved a method that used unique molecular identifiers. TCRdb redid the calling of the PCR reads with MiXCR, one entry per CDR3 protein. The sample contains about 250,000 distinct CDR3 sequences, 20% to 30% of which appear only once. The sequences come from PBMCs, mostly from graft donor cells, collected 360 days after TCRalphabeta/CD19-depleted stem cell transplant. These receptors were collected from a female patient aged 2 to 10 who had a stem cell transplant for congenital amegakaryocytic thrombocytopenia, so the T cells may come from the graft donor.

The J gene is TRBJ1-2, the V gene TRBV7-2; D gene uncertain. V lost 1 base and J lost 2, with 11 bases in between. Germline loops: CDR1 SGHTA, CDR2 FQGNSA. The CDR3 consists of 15 residues. As DNA, the CDR3 is TGTGCCAGCAGCTTAGTTCAATCGGGGAACTATGGCTACACCTTC. It codes for CASSLVQSGNYGYTF.

V gene TRBV18 combines with J gene TRBJ2-1, with D perhaps given as TRBD1 or TRBD2 (6 bases each). The germline V and J ends were trimmed by 3 bases and 4 bases, with 13 bases remaining between them. Germline assignment: CDR1 KGHSH and CDR2 LQKENI. This CDR3 has 15 amino acids. The CDR3 DNA is TGTGCCAGCTCACCTAGAGGGGGGCTTTACAATGAGCAGTTCTTC. Encoded protein: CASSPRGGLYNEQFF.

In this sample, this clonotype turned up a few times. V usage is TRBV5-1 and J usage is TRBJ2-7; TRBD1 aligns across 8 bases. The V gene end was trimmed by 3 bases and the J gene end by 4 bases; junction bases not matched to a gene: 9. CDR1 is SGHRS and CDR2 is YFSETQ in the germline V gene. This CDR3 has 15 residues. The CDR3 region is CASSSEGRGRYEQYF. DNA for the CDR3: TGCGCCAGCAGCTCGGAGGGCAGGGGGCGGTACGAGCAGTACTTC. The full variable domain, with the rest looked up from reference TRBV5-1 and TRBJ2-7, is KAGVTQTPRYLIKTRGQQVTLSCSPISGHRSVSWYQQTPGQGLQFLFEYFSETQRNKGNFPGRFSGRQFSNSRSEMNVSTLELGDSALYLCASSSEGRGRYEQYFGPGTRLTVT.

The chain links TRBV6-4 to TRBJ2-3; the match to TRBD1 covers 7 bases. Trimming cost V 3 bases and J 2 bases; bases outside gene matches: 14. This CDR3 is built from 18 residues. Germline CDR1 and CDR2: MRHNA and SNTAGT. This CDR3 is CASSEYGLRGRPTDTQYF. The DNA for the CDR3 is TGTGCCAGCAGTGAGTACGGTCTTAGGGGGCGGCCCACAGATACGCAGTATTTT.

This clonotype occurred a few times. The chain combines TRBV5-4 with TRBJ2-7, with D hard to call. The ends were cut back, 0 bases at V and 2 bases at J, with 12 bases in the middle. CDR3 length equals 15 residues. Germline values: CDR1 SGHNT, CDR2 YYREEE (reference sequence). CDR3 region: CASSLGATDTYEQYF. As DNA, the CDR3 is TGTGCCAGCAGCTTGGGGGCAACAGATACCTACGAGCAGTACTTC. The full variable domain, completed using reference TRBV5-4 and TRBJ2-7, is ETGVTQSPTHLIKTRGQQVTLRCSSQSGHNTVSWYQQALGQGPQFIFQYYREEENGRGNFPPRFSGLQFPNYSSELNVNALELDDSALYLCASSLGATDTYEQYFGPGTRLTVT.

The chain couples TRBV14 to TRBJ2-7, with 8 bases that match TRBD1. This CDR3 is 14 amino acids long. V lost 5 bases, J lost 3 bases, and 6 bases stayed unmatched. Germline V lookup: CDR1 SGHDN, CDR2 FVKESK. The CDR3 bases are TGTGCCAGCAGCGAAAAGGACAGGGTCTACGAGCAGTACTTC. The encoded protein is CASSEKDRVYEQYF.

This chain joins TRBV4-1 and TRBJ1-1, with D unclear. Germline CDR1 and CDR2: MGHRA and YSYEKL. Trimming pared 0 bases from V and 3 bases from J, leaving 5 bases between. This CDR3 region has 13 residues. In DNA, the CDR3 is TGCGCCAGCAGCCAAGATCAGGACACTGAAGCTTTCTTT. Translating gives CASSQDQDTEAFF.

There are many counts of this clonotype. This chain uses TRBV7-8 with TRBJ2-3; D unclear. The V end lost 1 base, the J end lost 2 bases, and 10 bases lay between the germline ends. This CDR3 is built from 15 residues. CDR1 is SGHVS, CDR2 FQNEAQ, per germline. CDR3 sequence (DNA): TGTGCCAGCAGCTTAGGTGGTACTCTCACAGATACGCAGTATTTT. Its protein product is CASSLGGTLTDTQYF.

This clonotype turned up a few times. The rearrangement links TRBV20-1 to TRBJ1-1, with no clear D. Trimming left V 7 bases short and J 0 bases short, with 12 bases between. CDR3 size: 13 residues. Germline CDR1 DFQATT, CDR2 SNEGSKA (reference sequence). CDR3 DNA sequence: TGCAGTGTACTTAGGGCTTTGAACACTGAAGCTTTCTTT. It encodes CSVLRALNTEAFF.

The genes are TRBV6-2 or TRBV6-3 and TRBJ2-7; TRBD2 might be the D (6 bases). Germline CDR1 and CDR2: MNHEY and SVGEGT. Trimming took 2 bases from V and 0 from J, leaving 11 bases between them. This CDR3 contains 15 residues. The CDR3 spells CASSYRRDHSYEQYF. In DNA form, the CDR3 reads TGTGCCAGCAGTTACCGGCGGGACCACTCCTACGAGCAGTACTTC.

This clonotype was observed a handful of times. The CDR3 sequence: CASSSWTGSGNTIYF. CDR3 DNA: TGTGCCAGCAGTTCCTGGACAGGCTCTGGAAACACCATATATTTT. The chain has TRBV12-3 or TRBV12-4 and TRBJ1-3, with 7 bases fitting TRBD1. This CDR3 comprises 15 residues. Trimming at V came to 4 bases and at J to 0 bases, leaving 3 bases not matched to a gene.

The table lists this clonotype with a few counts. The chain couples TRBV12-3 or TRBV12-4 to TRBJ1-2; possibly TRBD1 for D (5 bases). The V gene lost 2 bases and the J gene lost 7 bases, with 11 bases spanning the gap. The CDR3 has 13 residues. This CDR3 is CASSLPGLSGYTF. The CDR3, as DNA: TGTGCCAGCAGTTTACCAGGGTTGTCTGGCTACACCTTC.

This clonotype was picked up many times. The V call is TRBV5-1, the J call TRBJ2-5, with D possibly being TRBD1 (5 bases). Deletions cut 0 bases from V and 2 bases from J, with 5 bases between. This CDR3 comprises 13 residues. Per the germline V gene, CDR1 is SGHRS and CDR2 is YFSETQ. In DNA form, the CDR3 reads TGCGCCAGCAGCTTGGGGACACAAGAGACCCAGTACTTC. It is translated as CASSLGTQETQYF.

The chain is built from TRBV4-2 and TRBJ2-2; a weak D match, TRBD1 (5 bases). V was shortened by 4 bases and J by 2 bases, with 8 bases between the two germline ends. The germline V gene has CDR1 LGHNA and CDR2 YNFKEQ. The CDR3 loop spans 14 amino acids. For the CDR3, the DNA is TGTGCCAGCAGCCCCGGACACAACACCGGGGAGCTGTTTTTT. This encodes CASSPGHNTGELFF.

V is TRBV7-9 and J is TRBJ2-7; D possibly corresponds to TRBD1 (5 bases). The V and J ends lost 1 base and 5 bases respectively, with 12 bases between them. Germline CDR1 SEHNR, CDR2 FQNEAQ (reference sequence). The CDR3 has 14 amino acids. The CDR3 protein is CASSLDAGFHEQYF. The DNA for the CDR3 is TGTGCCAGCAGCTTAGATGCAGGGTTCCACGAGCAGTACTTC.

This clonotype was picked up a small number of times. The J gene is TRBJ2-7, the V gene TRBV20-1, with TRBD1 as a possible D gene (5 bases). Trimming took 1 base from V and 8 from J, leaving 6 bases between them. This CDR3 comprises 10 residues. From germline, CDR1 is DFQATT and CDR2 SNEGSKA (reference sequence). The CDR3 DNA follows: TGCAGTGCTAGAGGACAGAAGCAGTACTTC. Residues: CSARGQKQYF.

The rearrangement uses TRBV4-3 and TRBJ1-4, with 7 nucleotides matching TRBD1. V was clipped by 2 bases and J by 7 bases; unmatched bases: 7. The CDR3 covers 15 residues. Germline CDR1 and CDR2: LGHNA and YSLEER. Here the CDR3 DNA reads TGCGCCAGCAGCCAAAGGGCGACAGGGTCTGAAAAACTGTTTTTT. Residues: CASSQRATGSEKLFF.

The chain combines TRBV15 with TRBJ2-5, with 10 nucleotides matching TRBD1. The trim removed 0 bases at V and 3 bases at J, leaving 1 base unmatched. The CDR3 covers 15 residues. Germline V lookup: CDR1 LNHNV, CDR2 YYDKDF (reference sequence). CDR3 nucleotides: TGTGCCACCAGCAGAGAAGGGACAGGGGAAGAGACCCAGTACTTC. It specifies CATSREGTGEETQYF.

The chain has TRBV7-2 and TRBJ2-3; 8 bases are shared with TRBD2. The junction had 9 bases not matched to a gene; V was cut back by 0 bases and J by 4 bases. In germline, CDR1 is SGHTA, CDR2 FQGNSA. This CDR3 is 17 amino acids long. This CDR3 is CASSLAPVGGVSDTQYF. CDR3 bases: TGTGCCAGCAGCTTAGCCCCCGTCGGGGGGGTATCAGATACGCAGTATTTT.

V and J are TRBV12-3 or TRBV12-4 and TRBJ1-2; D is undetermined. V lost 0 bases and J lost 8, with 13 bases in between. The CDR3 length is 14 residues. CDR3 in amino acids: CASSLALVERGYTF. CDR3 nucleotide sequence: TGTGCCAGCAGTTTAGCTTTGGTTGAGAGGGGCTACACCTTC.

The V call is TRBV2, the J call TRBJ2-3; 7 nucleotides align to TRBD1. This CDR3 contains 15 residues. Germline V gives CDR1 SNHLY, CDR2 FYNNEI. With 1 base clipped from V and 4 bases from J, the junction kept 5 bases outside the gene matches. CDR3 sequence reads: CASSEGQGLADTQYF. In nucleotides, the CDR3 is TGTGCCAGCAGTGAAGGACAGGGATTAGCAGATACGCAGTATTTT. The full variable domain, rest sourced from reference TRBV2 and TRBJ2-3, is EPEVTQTPSHQVTQMGQEVILRCVPISNHLYFYWYRQILGQKVEFLVSFYNNEISEKSEIFDDQFSVERPDGSNFTLKIRSTKLEDSAMYFCASSEGQGLADTQYFGPGTRLTVL.

V is TRBV7-2 and J is TRBJ2-3, with D uncertain. This CDR3 is 15 amino acids long. V was shortened by 3 bases and J by 4 bases, with 14 bases between the two germline ends. The germline CDR1 and CDR2 sequences are SGHTA and FQGNSA. CDR3 bases: TGTGCCAGCAGCTTTGCAAGTGGTGGCTCAGATACGCAGTATTTT. Its protein is CASSFASGGSDTQYF.

This clonotype was observed a handful of times. V gene TRBV20-1 combines with J gene TRBJ2-7; D is possibly TRBD1 (7 bases). Looked up from germline, CDR1 is DFQATT and CDR2 is SNEGSKA (reference sequence). The CDR3 consists of 14 residues. Trimming stripped 2 bases from V and 3 bases from J, with 14 bases between. This chain's CDR3 is CSARINRGGYEQYF. CDR3 sequence (DNA): TGCAGTGCTAGAATCAACAGGGGAGGCTACGAGCAGTACTTC.

This rearrangement joins TRBV5-1 to TRBJ2-3; D uncertain. V was trimmed by 0 bases and J by 2 bases, leaving 10 bases between them. From germline, CDR1 is SGHRS and CDR2 YFSETQ. The CDR3 runs 15 residues. The CDR3 region is CASSLEGGDTDTQYF. The CDR3 region has the DNA TGCGCCAGCAGCTTGGAAGGTGGGGACACAGATACGCAGTATTTT.

This clonotype was picked up a small number of times. The rearrangement links TRBV25-1 to TRBJ2-2; D call uncertain. The CDR3 runs 15 residues. Germline CDR1 reads MGHDK; CDR2 reads SYGVNS. Between the trimmed V and J ends, which lost 6 bases and 0 bases, there was a span of 11 bases. CDR3 protein: CASRDRWANTGELFF. Written as DNA, the CDR3 is TGTGCCAGCAGGGACCGATGGGCGAACACCGGGGAGCTGTTTTTT.

The genes are TRBV5-1 and TRBJ2-5; 7 bases match TRBD2. CDR3 length: 17 residues. V trimming: 0 bases; J trimming: 1 base; junction bases outside the gene matches: 9. CDR1 and CDR2 from the germline V gene are SGHRS and YFSETQ. The CDR3 loop reads CASSLGVTSLGQETQYF. Written as DNA, the CDR3 is TGCGCCAGCAGCTTGGGGGTGACTAGCTTAGGCCAAGAGACCCAGTACTTC.